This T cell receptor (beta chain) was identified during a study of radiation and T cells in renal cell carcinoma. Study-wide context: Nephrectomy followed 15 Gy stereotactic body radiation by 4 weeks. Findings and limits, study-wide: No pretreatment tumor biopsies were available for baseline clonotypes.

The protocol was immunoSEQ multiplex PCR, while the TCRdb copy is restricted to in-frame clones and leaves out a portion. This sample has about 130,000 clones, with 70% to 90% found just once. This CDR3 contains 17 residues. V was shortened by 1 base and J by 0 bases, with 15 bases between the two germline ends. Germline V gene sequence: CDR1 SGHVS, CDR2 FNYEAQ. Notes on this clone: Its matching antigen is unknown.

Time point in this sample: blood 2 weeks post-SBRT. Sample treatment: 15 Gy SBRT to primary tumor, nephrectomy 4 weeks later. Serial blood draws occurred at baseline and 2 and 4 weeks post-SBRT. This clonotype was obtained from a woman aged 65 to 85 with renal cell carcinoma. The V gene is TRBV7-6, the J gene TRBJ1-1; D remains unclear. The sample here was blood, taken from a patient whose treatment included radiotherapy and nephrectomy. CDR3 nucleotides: TGTGCCAGCAGCTTAGTCGGTGCGGGCTTGATGAACACTGAAGCTTTCTTT. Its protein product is CASSLVGAGLMNTEAFF. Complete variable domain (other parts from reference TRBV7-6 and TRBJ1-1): GAGVSQSPRYKVTKRGQDVALRCDPISGHVSLYWYRQALGQGPEFLTYFNYEAQQDKSGLPNDRFSAERPEGSISTLTIQRTEQRDSAMYRCASSLVGAGLMNTEAFFGQGTRLTVV.